The rows below give T cell receptor beta chains drawn from one sample of a study of cytomegalovirus exposure and HLA in healthy donors. Libraries were prepared by immunoSEQ multiplex PCR; TCRdb keeps only in-frame clonotypes and omits some of them. The table includes approximately 170,000 clones, 75% to 90% detected once. The sample taken for sequencing was PBMCs. The receptors were sampled from a male donor in good health and CMV-seronegative. Each CDR3 is given with its conserved first and last residue. Expanded clones get a size class; other rows say once, few or many, or leave the size out.

TRBJ1-6,.,TRBV5-6,CASSPGQGSYNSPLHF
TRBJ2-2,.,TRBV7-6,CASSLNINDFSGELFF
TRBJ2-7,.,TRBV15,CATSKGDIYEQYF
TRBJ1-6,.,TRBV7-9,CASSLGQGGLIPLHF
TRBJ2-7,.,TRBV7-2,CASSFLRRGSSYEQYF
TRBJ2-5,few,TRBV11-3,CASSPGTSGGLPQETQYF
TRBJ2-2,few,TRBV15,CATRLQGALNTGELFF
TRBJ2-1,.,TRBV19,CASNLGPPHNEQFF
TRBJ2-5,.,TRBV11-3,CASSDTGETQYF
TRBJ1-6,.,TRBV5-6,CASSLGPHNSPLHF
TRBJ2-7,.,TRBV6-5,CASSYSTGLPGYEQYF
TRBJ1-6,few,TRBV5-1,CASSLEGGGSYNSPLHF
TRBJ1-2,.,TRBV6-1,CASSGQGDSSGGYTF
TRBJ1-1,.,TRBV7-8,CASSFLPGTGVTEAFF
TRBJ2-3,.,TRBV18,CASSPPFSVVTDTQYF
TRBJ2-1,.,TRBV5-1,CASSLALGQGGSGPYNEQFF
TRBJ2-5,.,TRBV5-6,CASSLDFRGPYQETQYF
TRBJ2-6,few,TRBV5-4,CASSLYRSGANVLTF
TRBJ2-1,.,TRBV12-5,CASGLVPGDNEQFF
TRBJ2-2,.,TRBV4-2,CASSQLDAGELFF
TRBJ2-5,.,TRBV6-1,CASSPLGVQYF
TRBJ2-7,.,TRBV6-5,CASSYLIQGSQDEQYF
TRBJ2-3,once,TRBV5-1,CASSSTGTSGGPNTDTQYF
TRBJ2-5,.,TRBV7-7,CASSLDTEETQYF
TRBJ2-7,few,TRBV25-1,CASGAAGKYDEQYF
.,.,TRBV19,CASGNPNRGEGYEQYF